This T cell receptor (beta chain) was obtained from a study of blood T cell repertoires in COVID-19. The wider study: The United States, Italy and Spain supplied acute and convalescent COVID-19 samples. T cells, B-cell-depleted T cells, or PBMCs provided the cDNA or gDNA that served as material.

Sequenced by immunoSEQ multiplex PCR; TCRdb stores in-frame clones only, minus some. This table holds 120,000 or so clones, more than 70% found once. CDR3 length: 12 amino acids. Trimming cost V 4 bases and J 8 bases, with 12 bases left between them. Germline V gene lookup returns CDR1 MDHEN and CDR2 SYDVKM. Sequencing was carried out using peripheral blood. The clonotype comes from a human donor in a cohort sampled during active COVID-19. The chain is built from TRBV28 and TRBJ2-7, with D tentatively TRBD1 (5 bases). The CDR3: CASSSVGAQQYF. The CDR3 coding sequence is TGTGCCAGCAGTTCCGTAGGGGCTCAGCAGTACTTC.